These 25 T cell receptor beta chains share one sample of origin, sequenced in a study of T cells in Graves' hyperthyroidism and ophthalmopathy. The TCR beta CDR3 regions underwent amplification using RNA transcripts as the source. The TCR CDR3 was amplified in a first-round RT-PCR using the HTBI primer set. TCRdb re-analysed the multiplex PCR reads in MiXCR, keeping a single row per CDR3 protein. Of about 480,000 distinct CDR3 sequences listed, 14% are singletons. Sequencing was performed on blood. These receptors were taken from a woman in her late teens or twenties with Graves' hyperthyroidism.

Details on this clonotype: Just one base apart from a much larger clone, this may be a read error. The rearrangement uses TRBV27 and TRBJ2-1; 11 bases map to TRBD2. V lost 6 bases, J lost 7 bases, and 8 bases stayed unmatched. The CDR3 is made up of 15 amino acids. Germline CDR1 MNHEY, CDR2 SMNVEV (reference sequence). The CDR3 DNA reads as TGTGCCAGCAGGGTGACTAGCGGGACGGGGAATGAGCAGTTCTTC. As protein: CASRVTSGTGNEQFF.

This clonotype was observed at least ten times. The chain links TRBV7-3 to TRBJ1-2; D is perhaps TRBD1 (5 bases). The CDR3 totals 12 residues. The V end was cut by 10 bases, the J end by 3 bases, with 12 bases between. Germline V gene data show CDR1 as SGHTA and CDR2 as FQGTGA. In DNA, the CDR3 is TGTGCCACTCGGGGACCTGACTATGGCTACACCTTC. Translation gives CATRGPDYGYTF.

In this sample, this clonotype turned up a few times. The gene calls are TRBV7-9 and TRBJ1-5; D not resolved. The CDR3 sequence is 13 residues long. Germline values: CDR1 SEHNR, CDR2 FQNEAQ (reference sequence). V was trimmed by 0 bases and J by 3 bases, leaving 3 bases between them. The CDR3 DNA is TGTGCCAGCAGCTTAGCGAACAATCAGCCCCAGCATTTT. This sequence encodes CASSLANNQPQHF.

This clonotype was observed many times. The CDR3 loop is CASSFQNEKLFF. CDR3 DNA sequence: TGTGCCAGCAGTTTTCAAAATGAAAAACTGTTTTTT. The chain recombines TRBV12-3 or TRBV12-4 with TRBJ1-4; D call uncertain. V was cut by 3 bases and J by 5 bases, with 4 bases left in between. CDR3 size: 12 residues.

Notes on this clonotype: A much more abundant neighbour one base away suggests this may be a read error. The V and J genes are TRBV20-1 and TRBJ2-1; 8 bases are a match to TRBD2. The CDR3 is 14 residues long. From germline, CDR1 is DFQATT and CDR2 SNEGSKA (reference sequence). Trimming at V came to 3 bases and at J to 7 bases, leaving 8 bases not matched to a gene. CDR3 nucleotide sequence: TGCAGTGCTAGCGAAAGGACTAGCCGAAATGAGCAGTTCTTC. Translated: CSASERTSRNEQFF.

The chain couples TRBV10-3 to TRBJ1-1; D call uncertain. The V and J ends lost 7 bases and 1 base respectively, with 13 bases between them. Germline CDR1 ENHRY, CDR2 SYGVKD. The CDR3 covers 14 residues. The CDR3 region is CAITTDARNTEAFF. Here the CDR3 DNA reads TGTGCCATCACCACGGACGCCCGGAACACTGAAGCTTTCTTT.

This clonotype was picked up many times. The V gene is TRBV30, the J gene TRBJ1-5; no reliable D call. Deletions cut 5 bases from V and 2 bases from J, with 7 bases between. This CDR3 comprises 12 residues. CDR1 is GTSNPN, CDR2 SVGIG, per germline (reference sequence). The CDR3 DNA reads as TGTGCCTGGGCAGGTGGCAATCAGCCCCAGCATTTT. Translated: CAWAGGNQPQHF.

About this clonotype itself: This may be a read error, as it is one base from a much larger clone. The chain carries TRBV29-1 and TRBJ2-3; D possibly corresponds to TRBD2 (7 bases). This CDR3 comprises 15 residues. V was trimmed by 7 bases and J by 7 bases, leaving 24 bases between them. Germline V CDR1 and CDR2: SQVTM, ANQGSEA. CDR3 sequence: CSASALGGGTNTQYF. The CDR3 DNA follows: TGCAGCGCTTCCGCCCTAGGGGGGGGGACGAATACGCAGTATTTT.

This clonotype was observed at least ten times. The genes are TRBV2 and TRBJ2-1; D might be TRBD1 (6 bases). The V and J ends lost 8 bases and 7 bases respectively, with 21 bases between them. This CDR3 is 15 amino acids long. Germline V gene lookup returns CDR1 SNHLY and CDR2 FYNNEI. The CDR3 nucleotides are TGTGCCAGCGGGGGACAATCAGGTTTTGGTAATGAGCAGTTCTTC. Its protein is CASGGQSGFGNEQFF.

This clonotype has a count of ten or more. The chain employs TRBV2 and TRBJ2-5; D perhaps matches TRBD1 (5 bases). This CDR3 has 12 residues. The V gene's germline CDR1 is SNHLY and CDR2 FYNNEI. With 2 bases removed from V and 14 bases from J, the gap between germline ends came to 15 bases. The DNA for the CDR3 is TGTGCCAGCAGTGAAAGTTTGGACACGGTATACTTC. This encodes CASSESLDTVYF.

The V call is TRBV7-9, the J call TRBJ1-6; no reliable D call. The germline V gene has CDR1 SEHNR and CDR2 FQNEAQ (reference sequence). The CDR3 length is 17 residues. V was trimmed by 1 base and J by 8 bases, leaving 18 bases between them. CDR3 sequence (DNA): TGTGCCAGCAGCTTAGGGAGAGTCGGGAGAATGGATTCACCCCTCCACTTT. This encodes CASSLGRVGRMDSPLHF.

The table lists this clonotype with many counts. CDR3 in amino acids: CAIPLAGVSETQYF. The CDR3 DNA sequence: TGTGCCATCCCGCTAGCGGGAGTTTCAGAGACCCAGTACTTC. The J gene is TRBJ2-5, the V gene TRBV6-1, with 10 bases matching TRBD2. The CDR3 contains 14 residues. CDR1 MNHNS and CDR2 SASEGT come from the germline V gene. Trimming took 10 bases from V and 4 from J; bases not matched to a gene: 9.

In its sample, this clonotype was seen many times. The J gene is TRBJ1-2, the V gene TRBV5-5, with D possibly TRBD1 on 5 matching bases. The CDR3 runs to 15 residues. The ends were cut back, 0 bases at V and 6 bases at J, with 15 bases in the middle. The V gene's germline CDR1 is SGHKS and CDR2 YYEKEE (reference sequence). The CDR3 loop reads CASSLDPGSPDGYTF. CDR3 sequence (DNA): TGTGCCAGCAGCTTGGACCCAGGGTCTCCAGATGGCTACACCTTC.

This clonotype occurred many times. The rearrangement uses TRBV30 and TRBJ2-5, with unresolved D. Germline V gene data show CDR1 as GTSNPN and CDR2 as SVGIG (reference sequence). Deletions cut 2 bases from V and 2 bases from J, with 15 bases between. The CDR3 contains 15 residues. Here the CDR3 reads CAWSFPFDLQETQYF. The CDR3 bases are TGTGCCTGGAGTTTCCCCTTTGACTTACAAGAGACCCAGTACTTC.

The rearrangement joins TRBV29-1 to TRBJ2-5; 10 nucleotides agree with TRBD2. The CDR3 length is 17 residues. Germline lookup yields CDR1 SQVTM and CDR2 ANQGSEA. The V and J ends lost 0 bases and 2 bases, in that order; junction bases with no gene match: 9. The CDR3 sequence is CSVEDSPSGRWQETQYF. CDR3 DNA: TGCAGCGTTGAAGATTCGCCTAGCGGGAGATGGCAAGAGACCCAGTACTTC.

This clonotype was recorded at least ten times. The gene calls are TRBV12-3 or TRBV12-4 and TRBJ1-1, with a tentative D call TRBD1 (6 bases). Trimming removed 5 bases at V and 6 bases at J, with 10 bases between. This CDR3 has 12 residues. CDR3 protein: CASSGGAAEAFF. The CDR3, as DNA: TGTGCCAGCAGTGGGGGGGCGGCTGAAGCTTTCTTT.

This clonotype was recorded many times. The chain carries TRBV5-1 and TRBJ1-2; D uncertain. V was trimmed by 0 bases and J by 2 bases, leaving 11 bases between them. Germline V gene lookup returns CDR1 SGHRS and CDR2 YFSETQ. The CDR3 length is 15 residues. In DNA form, the CDR3 reads TGCGCCAGCAGCTTGGCACGGGGAGTAAACTATGGCTACACCTTC. Residues: CASSLARGVNYGYTF.

This sequence joins TRBV11-3 and TRBJ2-7, with a possible D match to TRBD2 (6 bases). Trimming removed 2 bases from V and 5 bases from J, with 22 bases in between. This CDR3 spans 17 amino acids. The germline CDR1 and CDR2 sequences are SGHNT and YENEEA. The CDR3 sequence is CASSLTRFSEGYNEQYF. The CDR3 nucleotides read TGTGCCAGCAGCTTAACGCGTTTTTCGGAGGGCTACAACGAGCAGTACTTC.

This clonotype came up many times. The chain uses TRBV10-3 and TRBJ1-2; 8 bases map to TRBD1. The germline V gene has CDR1 ENHRY and CDR2 SYGVKD. V shed 6 bases and J 1 base; nucleotides not matched to a gene: 7. The CDR3 totals 15 residues. The DNA for the CDR3 is TGTGCCATCAGGAATGGGACAGGCTTTAACTATGGCTACACCTTC. Its translation is CAIRNGTGFNYGYTF.

This chain links TRBV4-1 with TRBJ2-1, with D unclear. The germline gives CDR1 MGHRA, CDR2 YSYEKL. The V gene lost 1 base and the J gene lost 9 bases, with 7 bases spanning the gap. The CDR3 contains 12 residues. In DNA form, the CDR3 reads TGCGCCAGCAGCCAAGCTGGAGTTGAGCAGTTCTTC. Protein product: CASSQAGVEQFF.

The V and J genes are TRBV19 and TRBJ1-5; 8 bases are shared with TRBD1. The V and J ends lost 3 bases and 7 bases, in that order; junction bases with no gene match: 5. Germline CDR1 LNHDA, CDR2 SQIVND (reference sequence). This CDR3 has 14 residues. The CDR3 is CASSIDRGVQPQHF. In DNA, the CDR3 is TGTGCCAGTAGTATTGACAGGGGTGTGCAGCCCCAGCATTTT.

This clonotype occurred many times. The J gene is TRBJ1-2, the V gene TRBV27; D is uncertain. Trimming stripped 0 bases from V and 8 bases from J, with 10 bases between. The CDR3 runs to 13 residues. Germline-derived CDR1 and CDR2 are MNHEY and SMNVEV (reference sequence). The CDR3 protein is CASSLSGSIGYTF. CDR3 DNA sequence: TGTGCCAGCAGTTTATCGGGGTCCATAGGCTACACCTTC.

This clonotype was detected many times. The chain has TRBV2 and TRBJ2-3; no firm D call. V lost 8 bases, J lost 0 bases, and 15 bases lay in between. This CDR3 has 15 amino acids. From germline, CDR1 is SNHLY and CDR2 FYNNEI. In nucleotides, the CDR3 is TGTGCCAGCCGTAAGGTGGCCGTGAGCACAGATACGCAGTATTTT. Protein: CASRKVAVSTDTQYF. Based on the CDR3 plus reference TRBV2 and TRBJ2-3, the full variable domain is EPEVTQTPSHQVTQMGQEVILRCVPISNHLYFYWYRQILGQKVEFLVSFYNNEISEKSEIFDDQFSVERPDGSNFTLKIRSTKLEDSAMYFCASRKVAVSTDTQYFGPGTRLTVL.

There are many counts of this clonotype. The chain uses TRBV14 and TRBJ2-1; D possibly corresponds to TRBD2 (5 bases). CDR3 size: 17 residues. Trimming took 3 bases from V and 7 from J, leaving 22 bases between them. From germline, CDR1 is SGHDN and CDR2 FVKESK. The CDR3 region has the DNA TGTGCCAGCAGCCAGACCTCTCGAGCGGCTACGGGTAATGAGCAGTTCTTC. It is translated as CASSQTSRAATGNEQFF. The complete variable domain, with remaining parts taken from reference TRBV14 and TRBJ2-1, reads EAGVTQFPSHSVIEKGQTVTLRCDPISGHDNLYWYRRVMGKEIKFLLHFVKESKQDESGMPNNRFLAERTGGTYSTLKVQPAELEDSGVYFCASSQTSRAATGNEQFFGPGTRLTVL.

In its sample, this clonotype was seen a few times. CDR3 protein: CASAVGAGLNGYTF. The CDR3 coding sequence is TGTGCCAGCGCCGTAGGGGCCGGCCTAAATGGCTACACCTTC. The chain employs TRBV25-1 and TRBJ1-2; maybe TRBD1 (5 bases). This CDR3 is 14 amino acids long. V was trimmed by 8 bases and J by 6 bases, leaving 19 bases between them. Looked up from germline, CDR1 is MGHDK and CDR2 is SYGVNS.